This is a list of T cell receptor beta chains from one sample in a study of blood T cell repertoires in COVID-19. This table comes from immunoSEQ multiplex PCR, and its TCRdb copy is limited to in-frame clones, with some not included. The table has approximately 88,000 clones, less than 85% seen once. The source material was peripheral blood. These receptors all stem from a man aged 50-60 years who had recovered from COVID-19. CDR3s include the opening cysteine and the closing phenylalanine or tryptophan. Fields, in order: CDR3 DNA, CDR3 protein, D gene, clone size, V gene, CDR3 length, J gene. The D gene is left open where the match is weak. Not every row has a clone size; where given, it reads once, few, many or a size class.

DNA: TGCGCCAGCAGCTTTTCGGCAGGGGGCACCGGGGAGCTGTTTTTT
CDR3: CASSFSAGGTGELFF
D: TRBD1
size: NA
V: TRBV5-1
length: 15
J: TRBJ2-2

DNA: TGTGCCAGCAGCGTAGGCGGGGAGGCACAGAGGAATGAAAAACTGTTTTTT
CDR3: CASSVGGEAQRNEKLFF
D: NA
size: NA
V: TRBV9
length: 17
J: TRBJ1-4

DNA: TGCGCCAGCAGCAGGGACAGGGGAGAGACCCAGTACTTC
CDR3: CASSRDRGETQYF
D: TRBD1
size: NA
V: TRBV5-1
length: 13
J: TRBJ2-5

DNA: TGTGCCAGCAGCTTCAACGCGGGACCCTACAATGAGCAGTTCTTC
CDR3: CASSFNAGPYNEQFF
D: NA
size: NA
V: TRBV7-2
length: 15
J: TRBJ2-1

DNA: TGTGCCAGTAGTATTCGGCTAGCAGAAGCCAAAAACATTCAGTACTTC
CDR3: CASSIRLAEAKNIQYF
D: NA
size: NA
V: TRBV19
length: 16
J: TRBJ2-4

DNA: TGCGCCAGCAGCTGGGACGGGCGAGACAGGGGCAACTACGAGCAGTACTTC
CDR3: CASSWDGRDRGNYEQYF
D: TRBD1
size: NA
V: TRBV5-1
length: 17
J: TRBJ2-7

DNA: TGCAGTGCTGCGGAGGCGGATACGCAGTATTTT
CDR3: CSAAEADTQYF
D: NA
size: NA
V: TRBV20-1
length: 11
J: TRBJ2-3

DNA: TGTGCCAGCAAACAGGAAGAGACCCAGTACTTC
CDR3: CASKQEETQYF
D: NA
size: NA
V: TRBV2
length: 11
J: TRBJ2-5

DNA: TGTGCCAGCAGCGTAGGTCAGATTGGAAACACCATATATTTT
CDR3: CASSVGQIGNTIYF
D: NA
size: NA
V: TRBV9
length: 14
J: TRBJ1-3

DNA: TGTGCCAGCAGCGATAGGAGTGGGTATGGCTACACCTTC
CDR3: CASSDRSGYGYTF
D: NA
size: NA
V: TRBV9
length: 13
J: TRBJ1-2

DNA: TGTGCCAGTAGAGGGAGGGCAGATCAGCCCCAGCATTTT
CDR3: CASRGRADQPQHF
D: NA
size: NA
V: TRBV19
length: 13
J: TRBJ1-5

DNA: TGTGCCAGCAGCTTAAGTGGGGCGGGAGCCATCAATGAGCAGTTCTTC
CDR3: CASSLSGAGAINEQFF
D: TRBD2
size: NA
V: TRBV7-3
length: 16
J: TRBJ2-1

DNA: TGTGCCAGCAGTTCCCAGTTCATGAACACTGAAGCTTTCTTT
CDR3: CASSSQFMNTEAFF
D: NA
size: NA
V: TRBV27
length: 14
J: TRBJ1-1

DNA: TGTGCCAGCAGCTCGGGGACAGGGGGCCGCTATGGCTACACCTTC
CDR3: CASSSGTGGRYGYTF
D: TRBD1
size: few
V: TRBV9
length: 15
J: TRBJ1-2

DNA: TGTGCCAGCAGCCCGCGACCAGGGGGAGGAAACACCATATATTTT
CDR3: CASSPRPGGGNTIYF
D: TRBD1
size: NA
V: TRBV3-1/TRBV3-2
length: 15
J: TRBJ1-3

DNA: TGTGCCAGCAGCTTGGGACTAGCGCTAGGTGAGCAGTTCTTC
CDR3: CASSLGLALGEQFF
D: TRBD2
size: once
V: TRBV9
length: 14
J: TRBJ2-1

DNA: TGTGCCAGCAGCCATTTCTTGTACAATGAGCAGTTCTTC
CDR3: CASSHFLYNEQFF
D: NA
size: NA
V: TRBV14
length: 13
J: TRBJ2-1

DNA: TGTGCCAGTAGTTCGAGACAGGGGGGGGTGAACACTGAAGCTTTCTTT
CDR3: CASSSRQGGVNTEAFF
D: TRBD1
size: NA
V: TRBV19
length: 16
J: TRBJ1-1

DNA: TGTGCCACCAGTGATTTGCTAGCGGGAGACACCGGGGAGCTGTTTTTT
CDR3: CATSDLLAGDTGELFF
D: TRBD2
size: NA
V: TRBV24-1
length: 16
J: TRBJ2-2

DNA: TGTGCCAGCAGCGTAGGGCTAGCGGGTGAATTTGCCGGGGAGCTGTTTTTT
CDR3: CASSVGLAGEFAGELFF
D: TRBD2
size: NA
V: TRBV9
length: 17
J: TRBJ2-2

DNA: TGTGCCAGCAGCTTAGCGGGCGGGAGAGACGAGCAGTACTTC
CDR3: CASSLAGGRDEQYF
D: TRBD2
size: NA
V: TRBV7-9
length: 14
J: TRBJ2-7

DNA: TGTGCCAGCAGCGTATCCGGGACAGGGTACGAGCAGTACTTC
CDR3: CASSVSGTGYEQYF
D: TRBD1
size: NA
V: TRBV9
length: 14
J: TRBJ2-7

DNA: TGTGCCACCAGAGCGGGGCGGTCTAGCACAGATACGCAGTATTTT
CDR3: CATRAGRSSTDTQYF
D: TRBD2
size: NA
V: TRBV24-1
length: 15
J: TRBJ2-3

DNA: TGTGCCAGCAGCGCTGACCGGGGGGGGACCCAGTACTTC
CDR3: CASSADRGGTQYF
D: TRBD2
size: NA
V: TRBV2
length: 13
J: TRBJ2-5

DNA: TGTGCCAGTAGTATTCCCCTCGAAGCTTTCTTT
CDR3: CASSIPLEAFF
D: NA
size: NA
V: TRBV19
length: 11
J: TRBJ1-1

DNA: TGTGCCAGCAGCTTAGGGGCCCAATACGATGAAAGGCAGCCCCAGCATTTT
CDR3: CASSLGAQYDERQPQHF
D: NA
size: NA
V: TRBV7-8
length: 17
J: TRBJ1-5

DNA: TGTGCCAGCCGACCGGACAGGGGTAACACCGGGGAGCTGTTTTTT
CDR3: CASRPDRGNTGELFF
D: TRBD1
size: NA
V: TRBV25-1
length: 15
J: TRBJ2-2

DNA: TGTGCCAGCAGCCAGTGGACAGGGAACACTGAAGCTTTCTTT
CDR3: CASSQWTGNTEAFF
D: TRBD1
size: NA
V: TRBV3-1/TRBV3-2
length: 14
J: TRBJ1-1

DNA: TGTGCCAGCAGTTTTATTGCAGATACGCAGTATTTT
CDR3: CASSFIADTQYF
D: NA
size: once
V: TRBV7-2
length: 12
J: TRBJ2-3

DNA: TGTGCCAGCAGCCACTCCGGACAGGGACTAGCCAAAAACATTCAGTACTTC
CDR3: CASSHSGQGLAKNIQYF
D: TRBD1
size: NA
V: TRBV3-1/TRBV3-2
length: 17
J: TRBJ2-4

DNA: TGCGCCAGCAGCTTGGACAACGGGGCTAACTATGGCTACACCTTC
CDR3: CASSLDNGANYGYTF
D: NA
size: NA
V: TRBV5-1
length: 15
J: TRBJ1-2

DNA: TGTGCCAGCAGTCTTAGCATCACGGGACAGGGGTTCACCGGGGAGCTGTTTTTT
CDR3: CASSLSITGQGFTGELFF
D: TRBD1
size: once
V: TRBV7-9
length: 18
J: TRBJ2-2

DNA: TGTGCCAGCATTGTACCGGGACAGGCCTACGAGCAGTACTTC
CDR3: CASIVPGQAYEQYF
D: TRBD1
size: NA
V: TRBV3-1/TRBV3-2
length: 14
J: TRBJ2-7

DNA: TGTGCCAGCAGCTTGGCAGCCCAAAGCGACTATGGCTACACCTTC
CDR3: CASSLAAQSDYGYTF
D: NA
size: NA
V: TRBV5-5
length: 15
J: TRBJ1-2

DNA: TGTGCCAGCTCACTGGACAGGCAGGCTAACTATGGCTACACCTTC
CDR3: CASSLDRQANYGYTF
D: TRBD1
size: NA
V: TRBV18
length: 15
J: TRBJ1-2

DNA: TGTGCCAGCAGCTTAAACCCCTCCTTACTAGCGGGGGGCCCCAATGAGCAGTTCTTC
CDR3: CASSLNPSLLAGGPNEQFF
D: TRBD2
size: NA
V: TRBV7-3
length: 19
J: TRBJ2-1

DNA: TGTGCCAGCAGTCCGAAGGGGGGGCTTACGCAGTATTTT
CDR3: CASSPKGGLTQYF
D: NA
size: NA
V: TRBV27
length: 13
J: TRBJ2-3

DNA: TGTGCCAGCAGATTAGGCAGGGGTACAAGTAGGGGAGCTTTCTTT
CDR3: CASRLGRGTSRGAFF
D: NA
size: NA
V: TRBV28
length: 15
J: TRBJ1-1

DNA: TGCGCCAGCAGCAAAACTAGCGGGTCCACAGGTAACACCGGGGAGCTGTTTTTT
CDR3: CASSKTSGSTGNTGELFF
D: TRBD2
size: NA
V: TRBV4-1
length: 18
J: TRBJ2-2

DNA: TGTGCCAGCAGTGTTCCAGCGGGCTGGGAGGTACAGCCCCAGCATTTT
CDR3: CASSVPAGWEVQPQHF
D: NA
size: once
V: TRBV6-1
length: 16
J: TRBJ1-5

DNA: TGTGCCAGCAGTTACTCTTACCAGGGCGTTAACTATGGCTACACCTTC
CDR3: CASSYSYQGVNYGYTF
D: NA
size: NA
V: TRBV6-5
length: 16
J: TRBJ1-2

DNA: TGCGCCAGCAGCTTCGGACAGGGGGCCCCCTACGAGCAGTACTTC
CDR3: CASSFGQGAPYEQYF
D: TRBD1
size: NA
V: TRBV5-1
length: 15
J: TRBJ2-7

DNA: TGTGCCAGCAGTTCCCGGACTAGCGGCACAGATACGCAGTATTTT
CDR3: CASSSRTSGTDTQYF
D: TRBD2
size: many
V: TRBV2
length: 15
J: TRBJ2-3